A single sample gave rise to the 13 T cell receptor beta chains below, sequenced in a study of CXCR3-negative and CXCR3-positive naive CD8 T cells. Study-wide results and caveats: TRB CDR3 hydrophobicity was greater in CXCR3-positive naive cells than in CXCR3-negative naive cells.

TRB cDNA was prepared as libraries by UMI-labeled 5' RACE. TCRdb reprocessed the 5' RACE reads, with one entry per CDR3 protein and no DNA. The specimen's table records about 63,000 distinct CDR3 sequences. Antigens for these TCRs are unknown. Sequencing was performed on naive CXCR3+ CD8+ T cells from blood. Sample subset: CD45RO-CCR7+CD27+CD95- naive CD8+ T cells expressing CXCR3 (TNR3+). These TCRs come from a human donor in good health. Some clones in this sample may be carry-over from other donors' samples.

The chain couples TRBV20-1 to TRBJ1-3; TCRdb calls TRBD1, which cannot be checked without DNA. The germline gives CDR1 DFQATT, CDR2 SNEGSKA (reference sequence). The CDR3 spans 16 residues. The CDR3 loop is CSARDWGSTSGNTIYF.

The chain employs TRBV10-3 and TRBJ2-7; TCRdb returns TRBD1, unconfirmable since there is no DNA. The germline V gene has CDR1 ENHRY and CDR2 SYGVKD. The CDR3 extends over 13 amino acids. This CDR3 is CATSAPGSYEQYF.

The chain recombines TRBV28 with TRBJ2-1; TCRdb's D gene call, TRBD1, goes unchecked for lack of DNA. CDR3 length equals 14 residues. Germline-derived CDR1 and CDR2 are MDHEN and SYDVKM. CDR3 sequence reads: CASSPGLGDNEQFF.

This chain links TRBV19 with TRBJ1-2. Germline CDR1 is LNHDA and CDR2 is SQIVND (reference sequence). The CDR3 spans 13 residues. CDR3 sequence: CASIREGRGGYTF.

This chain joins TRBV29-1 and TRBJ2-1; TCRdb's D call of TRBD2 is untestable without DNA. Germline V gives CDR1 SQVTM, CDR2 ANQGSEA. This CDR3 has 18 residues. The chain's CDR3 is CSVVGPFGGESSYNEQFF.

The genes are TRBV21-1 and TRBJ1-4; TCRdb reports TRBD1, a call that lacks DNA to check it against. TRBV21-1 is flagged as a pseudogene. The CDR3 runs to 17 residues. The CDR3 reads CASSVKCVRQGDEKLFF.

This chain uses TRBV29-1 with TRBJ2-5; the D call from TCRdb, TRBD2, cannot be confirmed without DNA. Per the germline V gene, CDR1 is SQVTM and CDR2 is ANQGSEA. CDR3 length: 13 residues. CDR3 region: CSALAGVDETQYF. Supplemented by reference TRBV29-1 and TRBJ2-5, the full variable domain reads SAVISQKPSRDICQRGTSLTIQCQVDSQVTMMFWYRQQPGQSLTLIATANQGSEATYESGFVIDKFPISRPNLTFSTLTVSNMSPEDSSIYLCSALAGVDETQYFGPGTRLLVL.

The chain employs TRBV12-3 or TRBV12-4 and TRBJ1-1; as DNA is missing, the TRBD1 call by TCRdb cannot be tested. There are 15 residues in the CDR3. This chain's CDR3 is CASRGGTGGNTEAFF.

The chain is built from TRBV29-1 and TRBJ2-5; without DNA, the TCRdb call of TRBD1 cannot be checked. The CDR3 consists of 13 residues. Per the germline V gene, CDR1 is SQVTM and CDR2 is ANQGSEA. The CDR3 reads CSGRTGTEETQYF.

Here the CDR3 reads CSVDSENYGYTF. This sequence joins TRBV29-1 and TRBJ1-2. The CDR3 length is 12 residues. CDR1 is SQVTM and CDR2 is ANQGSEA in the germline V gene.

The V and J genes are TRBV11-3 and TRBJ1-2; TCRdb's D call of TRBD1 is untestable without DNA. This CDR3 spans 12 amino acids. Germline loops: CDR1 SGHNT, CDR2 YENEEA. This CDR3 is CASSFEGTPLTF.

J is TRBJ2-1 and V is TRBV4-3; the D call of TRBD1 rests on TCRdb alone, since no DNA is present to check it. CDR1 and CDR2 (germline): LGHNA, YSLEER. CDR3 length equals 16 residues. The chain's CDR3 is CASSQVRGASYNEQFF.

The chain is built from TRBV11-2 and TRBJ1-1. Looked up from germline, CDR1 is SGHAT and CDR2 is FQNNGV. The length of the CDR3 is 11 residues. This CDR3 reads CASSLLVEAFF.